This TCR beta chain was recovered during a study of shared T cell receptors in the human thymus. The data were produced by immunoSEQ multiplex PCR, yet TCRdb's version contains in-frame clones alone and is incomplete. The table lists under 850,000 clones, approximately 90% of them singletons. In addition, the sample was reused for a study of human thymus T cells. That paper adds: The thymus tissue came from resections taken during corrective heart surgery. Related research examined unrelated individuals and reported that their thymic repertoires overlapped highly.

Sequenced sample: thymocytes. This clonotype was sampled from a boy under two years old with a congenital heart defect.

DNA of the CDR3: TGCGCCAGCAGCTTCCACGGGAGGAACTCCTACGAGCAGTACTTC. Translated: CASSFHGRNSYEQYF. The chain carries TRBV5-1 and TRBJ2-7; 7 positions match TRBD2. This CDR3 is built from 15 residues. V was clipped by 2 bases and J by 0 bases; unmatched bases: 5. CDR1 and CDR2 (germline): SGHRS, YFSETQ.